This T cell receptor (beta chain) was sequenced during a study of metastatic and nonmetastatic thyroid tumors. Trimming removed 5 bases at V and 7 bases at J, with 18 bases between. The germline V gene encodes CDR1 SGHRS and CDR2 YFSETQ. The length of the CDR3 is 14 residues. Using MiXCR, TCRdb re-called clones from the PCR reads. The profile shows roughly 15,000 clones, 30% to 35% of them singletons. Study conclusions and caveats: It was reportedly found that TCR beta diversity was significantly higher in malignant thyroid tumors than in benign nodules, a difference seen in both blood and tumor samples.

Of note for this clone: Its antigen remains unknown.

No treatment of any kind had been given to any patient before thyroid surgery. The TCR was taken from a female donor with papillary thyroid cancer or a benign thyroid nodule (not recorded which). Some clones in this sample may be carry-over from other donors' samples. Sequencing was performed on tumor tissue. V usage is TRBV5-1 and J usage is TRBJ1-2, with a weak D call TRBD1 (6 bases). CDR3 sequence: CASREGRGVSGYTF. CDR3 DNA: TGCGCCAGCAGGGAGGGCAGGGGCGTTTCTGGCTACACCTTC.